The T cell receptor beta chain under discussion was sequenced for a study of blood T cell repertoires in COVID-19. Sequencing was performed with immunoSEQ multiplex PCR; in TCRdb, only in-frame clones are kept and a portion is missing. The data contain 200,000 or so clones, roughly 87% of them seen just once; the ten biggest clones take up around 7%. CDR1 is SGHDN, CDR2 FVKESK, per germline. The V and J ends lost 2 bases and 2 bases respectively, with 12 bases between them. This CDR3 is built from 15 residues. The sample taken for sequencing was PBMCs or T cells enriched from blood (not recorded which). This chain links TRBV14 with TRBJ2-5, with D perhaps matching TRBD1 (6 bases). This receptor was identified in a man aged 25-45 years in a cohort exposed to, infected with or recovered from COVID-19 (not recorded which). The CDR3 coding sequence is TGTGCCAGCAGCCAACCTGCAGGGGCTCAAGAGACCCAGTACTTC. This translates into CASSQPAGAQETQYF.